This T cell receptor (beta chain) was retrieved from a study of cytomegalovirus exposure and HLA in healthy donors. The PCR ran on 60 Vbeta and 13 Jbeta primers. Sequenced by immunoSEQ multiplex PCR; TCRdb stores in-frame clones only, minus some. The repertoire holds 90,000 to 120,000 clones, with around 69% as singletons. The germline V and J ends were trimmed by 5 bases and 2 bases, with 10 bases remaining between them. The CDR3 has 13 amino acids. The germline V gene encodes CDR1 SEHNR and CDR2 FQNEAQ (reference sequence). The source material was PBMCs. This receptor was taken from a man between 18 and 29 years old in good health and CMV-seronegative. The gene calls are TRBV7-9 and TRBJ2-7; the D is unclear. The CDR3 DNA reads as TGTGCCAGCAGCCGATCAGGCACCTACGAGCAGTACTTC. Translating gives CASSRSGTYEQYF. The full variable domain, with the rest looked up from reference TRBV7-9 and TRBJ2-7, is DTGVSQNPRHKITKRGQNVTFRCDPISEHNRLYWYRQTLGQGPEFLTYFQNEAQLEKSRLLSDRFSAERPKGSFSTLEIQRTEQGDSAMYLCASSRSGTYEQYFGPGTRLTVT.